Detailed here is one T cell receptor beta chain. The antigen it binds to is not known. No base-level quality is on record; no much larger clone is a single base apart. RNA was isolated from bulk, unsorted tissue, and RNA quality was assessed with a NanoDrop ND-1000 and an Agilent 2100. Donors were newly diagnosed lung cancer patients admitted for thoracic surgery in China between August and November 2014, without prior chemotherapy. Patients who had received previous radiotherapy or chemotherapy, or who had another concurrent cancer, were excluded from the study. Surgical tissue pieces of about 1-2.2 cm3 were preserved in RNAlater solution and stored at -80 °C until use. The V end loses 10 bases and the J end loses 3 bases, and a stretch of 13 bases separates them. CDR1 MDHEN and CDR2 SYDVKM are derived from the germline V gene. The CDR3, from cysteine to phenylalanine, totals 12 residues. Just CDR3 DNA is preserved here, 36 bases in frame from base 1.

The library was prepared using multiplex PCR. Sequenced on an Illumina HiSeq 2500. TCRbeta libraries were built by three rounds of nested PCR using primers (Table S4), following protocols modified from ARM-PCR. PCR products of 200-500 bp were gel-excised and purified with the QIAquick gel extraction kit before sequencing. In the original analysis: Trimmomatic was used to clean the reads, FLASH merged the cleaned reads into complete CDR3 sequences, and MiTCR assigned the sequences to V(D)J germline segments. Clonal diversity was computed as the inverse Simpson's index with VDJtools. In-frame sequences lacking a premature stop codon were counted as productive reads. The public reads were reanalyzed by TCRdb: fastp trimming at Q25, MiXCR alignment, in-frame beta chains only. Each entry is one CDR3 protein sequence, shown with its most common DNA and genes. V and J calls and clone size were set by TCRdb, not the authors. Present in this sample are about 75,000 distinct CDR3 sequences, 77% of which were seen just once. The ten largest clones take up approximately 12% of the sample.

These data come from a study of tumor and adjacent non-tumor tissue in lung cancer (dated by TCRdb to 2016 to 2019). With regard to the full study: Patients with adenocarcinoma (12), squamous cell carcinoma (2) and small cell lung cancer (1) were included in the cohort. Among the roughly 15 patients, ages ranged from roughly 30 to 85 years, 10 were men and 5 were women, and disease was TNM stage I to III. Sequencing produced about 130,000,000 productive TCRbeta reads in total, an average of approximately 3.9 million reads per sample. The study compared bulk TCRbeta repertoires from lung tumor tissue and matched distant non-tumor lung tissue of approximately 14 lung cancer patients. For each patient, one tumor sample and one normal lung sample were taken, giving thirty paired specimens that underwent TCRbeta CDR3 sequencing. The paper's findings and limits, for the study overall: TCR diversity was significantly higher in younger patients, and higher tumor TCR diversity was associated with shorter overall and disease-free survival. The cohort had only about 16 patients, and the authors noted that larger samples and more detailed clinical data are needed. Neither the sequencing platform nor unique molecular identifiers are named or mentioned anywhere in the methods. Peripheral blood was not sequenced, so blood TCRbeta repertoires in these lung cancer patients were not examined. A significantly larger cumulative share of the repertoire was made up by the top 100 clones in normal lung than in tumor tissue. Tumor tissue showed significantly greater TCR diversity (inverse Simpson) than normal lung tissue (roughly 430 vs 170, P = 0.0075, Mann-Whitney U test).

The specimen was lung tumor tissue. The sequence is built from TRBV28 and TRBJ2-7; the D gene cannot be resolved reliably. The clonotype comes from a woman aged 45 to 65 with non-small cell lung cancer. DNA sequence: TGTGCCAACAGCCAACTTAACTACGAGCAGTACTTC. Translated, it gives CANSQLNYEQYF. The reference TRBV28 and TRBJ2-7 proteins fill in what lies around the CDR3, so the full variable domain reads DVKVTQSSRYLVKRTGEKVFLECVQDMDHENMFWYRQDPGLGLRLIYFSYDVKMKEKGDIPEGYSVSREKKERFSLILESASTNQTSMYLCANSQLNYEQYFGPGTRLTVT.